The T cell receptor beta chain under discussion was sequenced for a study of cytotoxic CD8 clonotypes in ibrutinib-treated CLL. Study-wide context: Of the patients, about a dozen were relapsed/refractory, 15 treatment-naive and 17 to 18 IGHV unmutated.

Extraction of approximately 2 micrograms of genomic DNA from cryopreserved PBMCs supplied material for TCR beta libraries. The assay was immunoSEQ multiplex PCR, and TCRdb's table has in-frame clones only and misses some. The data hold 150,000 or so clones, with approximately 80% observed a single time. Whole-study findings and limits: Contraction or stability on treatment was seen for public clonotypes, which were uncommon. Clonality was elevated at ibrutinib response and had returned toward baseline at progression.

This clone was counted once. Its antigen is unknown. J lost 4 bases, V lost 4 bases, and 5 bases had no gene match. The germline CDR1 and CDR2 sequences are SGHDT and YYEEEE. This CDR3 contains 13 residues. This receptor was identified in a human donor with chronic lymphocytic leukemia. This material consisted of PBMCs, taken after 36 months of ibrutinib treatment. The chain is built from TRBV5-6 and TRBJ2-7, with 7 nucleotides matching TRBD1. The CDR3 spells CASSHGTDYEQYF. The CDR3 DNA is TGTGCCAGCAGCCACGGGACAGATTACGAGCAGTACTTC.